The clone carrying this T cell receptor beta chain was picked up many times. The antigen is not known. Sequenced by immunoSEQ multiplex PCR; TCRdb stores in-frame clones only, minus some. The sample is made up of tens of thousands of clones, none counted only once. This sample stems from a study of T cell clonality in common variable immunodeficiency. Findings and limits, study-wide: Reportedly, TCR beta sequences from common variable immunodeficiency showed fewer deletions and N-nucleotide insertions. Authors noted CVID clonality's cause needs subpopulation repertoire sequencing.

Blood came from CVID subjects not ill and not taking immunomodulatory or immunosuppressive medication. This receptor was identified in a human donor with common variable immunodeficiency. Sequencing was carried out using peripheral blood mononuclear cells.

The CDR3 loop reads CSARLAGVKAGELFF. The DNA read from the CDR3 is TGCAGTGCTAGACTAGCGGGGGTCAAAGCCGGGGAG. This chain joins TRBV20-1 and TRBJ2-2; TRBD2 matches 10 bases. From the germline J gene comes the end of the CDR3, since the read stops 3 residues before it. J lost 6 bases, V lost 2 bases, and 6 bases had no gene match. Per germline, CDR1 DFQATT and CDR2 SNEGSKA (reference sequence). The CDR3 has 15 amino acids.